This entry lists 18 T cell receptor delta chains sequenced from one sample in a study of gammadelta T cells in human blood. TCRdb re-called clones from the RT-PCR reads via CATT. The sample contains more than 300 delta-chain clones, over 35% of which appear only once. Source material: non-Vgamma9Vdelta2 gamma-delta T cells from cord blood. These receptors were collected from a newborn.

In this sample, this clone turned up a few times. Given a much more abundant clone one base away, this may be a read error. Other DNA sequences in the same sample also yield this CDR3. V gene TRDV2 combines with J gene TRDJ1; TRDD3 matches at 10 bases. This CDR3 contains 14 residues. The germline gives CDR1 GEAIGNYY, CDR2 EKD. CDR3 loop: CACDTGGYTDKLIF. DNA of the CDR3: TGTGCCTGTGACACTGGGGGATACACAGATAAACTCATCTTT.

With regard to this clone: Given a much more abundant clone one base away, this may be a read error. The V gene is TRDV1, the J gene TRDJ1; 13 bases agree with TRDD3. Germline CDR1 and CDR2: TSWWSYY and QGS. Trimming removed 4 bases from V and 2 bases from J; junction bases left unmatched: 19. The CDR3 sequence is 21 residues long. CDR3 sequence reads: CALGGTPYPVLGDTRTDKLIF. The CDR3 DNA sequence: TGTGCTCTTGGGGGCACTCCCTACCCCGTACTGGGGGATACGCGGACCGATAAACTCATCTTT.

This clone is labeled large. This CDR3 is also generated by other DNA sequences in the sample. The chain combines TRDV1 with TRDJ1, with TRDD3 matching over 10 bases. The CDR3 length is 21 residues. The trim removed 1 base at V and 1 base at J, leaving 18 bases unmatched. The germline V gene encodes CDR1 TSWWSYY and CDR2 QGS. The CDR3 nucleotides are TGTGCTCTTGGGGAACGGCCGAACGGAAGGACTGGGGGATGCACCACCGATAAACTCATCTTT. This codes for CALGERPNGRTGGCTTDKLIF.

About this clone: This likely traces to a read error, being one base from a far larger clone. This chain links TRDV1 with TRDJ1; 12 bases line up with TRDD3. There are 21 residues in the CDR3. The germline CDR1 and CDR2 sequences are TSWWSYY and QGS. The CDR3 nucleotides are TGTGCTCTTGGGGGCCAAACCTTCCCCCGTCTGGGGGATACGAGGGGGAATAAATTCATCTTT. Translation gives CALGGQTFPRLGDTRGNKFIF.

This clone qualifies as large. Other DNA variants within this sample encode the same CDR3. The chain combines TRDV1 with TRDJ1; the match to TRDD3 covers 13 bases. The V gene's germline CDR1 is TSWWSYY and CDR2 QGS. V dropped 4 bases and J dropped 0; count of bases not matched to a gene: 17. CDR3 length equals 21 residues. CDR3 sequence: CALGGAFITYWGIRDTDKLIF. The CDR3 DNA reads TGTGCTCTTGGGGGGGCCTTCATTACCTACTGGGGGATACGAGACACCGATAAACTCATCTTT.

This clone was counted a few times. A read error is possible here, since a much larger clone lies one base away. In the same sample, other DNA sequences code for this CDR3. The gene calls are TRDV1 and TRDJ3; 7 bases match TRDD3. The CDR3 runs 18 residues. From germline, CDR1 is TSWWSYY and CDR2 QGS. In nucleotides, the CDR3 is TGTGCTCTTGGGGAACCTCTGGGGGGCCCCTGGGACACTCGACAGATGTTTTTC. It specifies CALGEPLGGPWDTRQMFF.

Concerning this clone: Other DNA sequences in the sample encode the same CDR3. V usage is TRDV1 and J usage is TRDJ1; 13 nucleotides match TRDD3. The CDR3 sequence is 24 residues long. Trimming cost V 3 bases and J 5 bases; bases outside gene matches: 30. Per the germline V gene, CDR1 is TSWWSYY and CDR2 is QGS. The CDR3 sequence: CALGEVALQKVLGDTRRSTDKLIF. For the CDR3, the DNA is TGTGCTCTTGGGGAGGTAGCCCTACAGAAGGTACTGGGGGATACGCGAAGATCCACTGATAAACTCATCTTT.

Turning to this clone: A read error is possible here, since a much larger clone lies one base away. Other nucleotide sequences in the sample specify the same CDR3. V usage is TRDV1 and J usage is TRDJ1; tentative D call: TRDD3 (6 bases). Germline CDR1 reads TSWWSYY; CDR2 reads QGS. The CDR3 runs 18 residues. Trimming stripped 1 base from V and 5 bases from J, with 23 bases between. Written as DNA, the CDR3 is TGTGCTCTTGGGGAACAGGTGGGCTGGGGACCTCCAACAGATAAACTCATCTTT. Translated, it gives CALGEQVGWGPPTDKLIF.

In its sample, this clone is large. The same CDR3 can be traced to other DNA sequences in this sample. The chain uses TRDV2 and TRDJ3, with 8 positions matching TRDD3. CDR3 length: 18 residues. Looked up from germline, CDR1 is GEAIGNYY and CDR2 is EKD. The ends lost 0 bases at V and 0 bases at J; junction bases unmatched: 3. CDR3 residues: CACDTLGESSWDTRQMFF. DNA of the CDR3: TGTGCCTGTGACACCCTGGGGGAAAGCTCCTGGGACACCCGACAGATGTTTTTC.

As for this clone: A much larger clone sits a single nucleotide away, making a read error possible. Additional DNA sequences in this sample encode the identical CDR3. The rearrangement joins TRDV1 to TRDJ1; 12 positions agree with TRDD3. CDR3 length equals 24 residues. Germline CDR1 TSWWSYY, CDR2 QGS. J was trimmed by 0 bases and V by 0 bases; bases with no gene match: 23. CDR3 DNA: TGTGCTCTTGGGGAACTGGAAGGCCTCCCCCCTCTGGGGGATACGCGTTGGTACACCGATAAACTCATCTTT. The encoded protein is CALGELEGLPPLGDTRWYTDKLIF.

This clone has more than one count but fewer than ten. This chain links TRDV1 with TRDJ1; 9 bases are shared with TRDD3. This CDR3 region has 17 residues. CDR1 and CDR2 (germline): TSWWSYY, QGS. The V and J ends lost 0 bases and 0 bases, in that order; junction bases with no gene match: 5. CDR3 amino acids: CALGELPLGDYTDKLIF. DNA of the CDR3: TGTGCTCTTGGGGAACTACCCCTGGGGGATTACACCGATAAACTCATCTTT.

In its sample, this clone is large. The chain has TRDV1 and TRDJ1, with TRDD3 matching over 9 bases. The V gene's germline CDR1 is TSWWSYY and CDR2 QGS. V dropped 5 bases and J dropped 2; count of bases not matched to a gene: 21. The CDR3 totals 20 residues. DNA for the CDR3: TGTGCTCTTGGGAAGTGGGGAAATTACGGGGGATACACGTGGACCGATAAACTCATCTTT. The encoded protein is CALGKWGNYGGYTWTDKLIF.

V and J are TRDV1 and TRDJ1; TRDD3 matches at 13 bases. Germline values: CDR1 TSWWSYY, CDR2 QGS. CDR3 length equals 29 residues. V shed 0 bases, J shed 4 bases, and the junction held 41 bases outside the gene matches. The CDR3 nucleotides read TGTGCTCTTGGGGAACTACAAAGTTGGGTCTTTGAGGGTACTGGGGGATACGCTTCATCAAATGGGTACAACGATAAACTCATCTTT. Protein product: CALGELQSWVFEGTGGYASSNGYNDKLIF.

About this clone itself: A much larger clone is a single base away; this may be a read error. Different DNA sequences within this sample yield the same CDR3. This rearrangement joins TRDV1 to TRDJ1; 13 bases fit TRDD3. CDR3 size: 22 residues. Germline V lookup: CDR1 TSWWSYY, CDR2 QGS. The V gene end was trimmed by 4 bases and the J gene end by 5 bases; junction bases not matched to a gene: 25. The CDR3: CALGAIRRSRDLLGDTTDKLIF. CDR3 coding DNA: TGTGCTCTTGGGGCCATCAGGCGGTCCCGCGACCTACTGGGGGATACGACTGATAAACTCATCTTT.

As to this clone: It may be a read error: a sequence one base away is much more abundant. The sample contains more than one DNA sequence encoding this CDR3. The V gene is TRDV3, the J gene TRDJ1; maybe TRDD3 (6 bases). This CDR3 contains 21 residues. CDR1 TVYSNPD and CDR2 GDNSRS come from the germline V gene (reference sequence). CDR3 protein: CAFITDVLNVTWGLYTDKLIF. The CDR3, as DNA: TGTGCCTTTATCACGGACGTACTTAATGTTACCTGGGGACTGTACACAGATAAACTCATCTTT.

Comment on this clone: A much bigger clone sits one base away, suggesting this may be a read error. In the same sample, other DNA sequences code for this CDR3. J is TRDJ1 and V is TRDV1, with 7 positions matching TRDD3. Germline V gene data show CDR1 as TSWWSYY and CDR2 as QGS. The CDR3 loop spans 17 amino acids. The CDR3 DNA reads as TGTGCTCTTGGGGAACTAGTTTGCGGGATACACACTGATAAACTCATCTTT. As protein: CALGELVCGIHTDKLIF.

Of note for this clone: With only one base between it and a far larger clone, this is likely a read error. Additional DNA sequences in this sample encode the identical CDR3. The V and J genes are TRDV1 and TRDJ1, with 12 bases fitting TRDD3. The CDR3 spans 24 residues. Per germline, CDR1 TSWWSYY and CDR2 QGS. This CDR3 is CALGELEGLPPLGDTRWYTDKLIF. The CDR3 DNA is TGTGCTCTTGGGGAACTGGAAGGCCTTCCCCCTCTGGGGGATACGCGTTGGTACACAGATAAACTCATCTTT.

The rearrangement links TRDV1 to TRDJ1, with 11 bases fitting TRDD3. The germline V gene encodes CDR1 TSWWSYY and CDR2 QGS. V shed 3 bases and J 10 bases; nucleotides not matched to a gene: 16. The CDR3 loop spans 17 amino acids. The CDR3 region has the DNA TGTGCTCTTGGGGATTATTCCTTCTACTGGGGGATAGGGGGACTCATCTTT. Translated: CALGDYSFYWGIGGLIF.